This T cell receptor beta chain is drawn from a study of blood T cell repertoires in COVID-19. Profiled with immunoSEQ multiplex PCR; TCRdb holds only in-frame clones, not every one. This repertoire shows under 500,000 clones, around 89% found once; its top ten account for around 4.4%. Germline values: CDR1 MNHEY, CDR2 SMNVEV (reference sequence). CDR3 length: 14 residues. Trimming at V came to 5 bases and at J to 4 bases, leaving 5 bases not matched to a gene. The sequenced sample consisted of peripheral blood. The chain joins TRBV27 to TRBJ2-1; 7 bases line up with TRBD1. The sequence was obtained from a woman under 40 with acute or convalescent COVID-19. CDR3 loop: CASSGQGVYNEQFF. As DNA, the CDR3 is TGTGCCAGCAGTGGGCAGGGGGTATACAATGAGCAGTTCTTC.